Only one count was recorded for the clone carrying this TCR beta chain. The sample originates from a study of cytomegalovirus exposure and HLA in healthy donors. The PCR had 60 Vbeta and 13 Jbeta primers. Assay used: immunoSEQ multiplex PCR; TCRdb lists only in-frame clones, some missing. The data contain about 200,000 clones, approximately 79% of them singletons. The CDR3 has 16 residues. The germline V gene encodes CDR1 MNHEY and CDR2 SMNVEV (reference sequence). Trimming pared 6 bases from V and 3 bases from J, leaving 20 bases between. The gene calls are TRBV27 and TRBJ1-2; unclear D gene. The TCR originated in a man in his forties or fifties in good health and CMV-seronegative. Sequencing was performed on PBMCs. CDR3 bases: TGTGCCAGCAGCGCGAATCAACGGGGAGATGACTATGGCTACACCTTC. It yields the protein CASSANQRGDDYGYTF.